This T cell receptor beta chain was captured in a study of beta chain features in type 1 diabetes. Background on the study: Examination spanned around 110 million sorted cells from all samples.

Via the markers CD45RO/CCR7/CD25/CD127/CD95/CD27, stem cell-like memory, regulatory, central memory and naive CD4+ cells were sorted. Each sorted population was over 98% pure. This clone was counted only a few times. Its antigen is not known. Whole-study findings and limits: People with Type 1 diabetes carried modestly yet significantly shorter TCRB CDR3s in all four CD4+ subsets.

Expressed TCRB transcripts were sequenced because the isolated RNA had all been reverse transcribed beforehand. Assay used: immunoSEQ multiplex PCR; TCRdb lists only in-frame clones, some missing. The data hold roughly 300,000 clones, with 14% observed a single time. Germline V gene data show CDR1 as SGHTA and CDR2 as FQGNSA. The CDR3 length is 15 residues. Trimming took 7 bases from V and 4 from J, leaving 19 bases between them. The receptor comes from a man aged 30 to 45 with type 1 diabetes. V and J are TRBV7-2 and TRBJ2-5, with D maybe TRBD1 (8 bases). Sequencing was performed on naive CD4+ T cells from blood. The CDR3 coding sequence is TGTGCCAGCACACTAGGACAGGGAGGGTTAGAGACCCAGTACTTC. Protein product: CASTLGQGGLETQYF.